The 4 T cell receptor beta chains below all came from one sample that was sequenced in a study of OX40 agonist ivuxolimab in advanced cancers. The table came from immunoSEQ multiplex PCR; TCRdb's copy has only in-frame clones and leaves some out. The data hold about 23,000 clones, with about 76% observed a single time. The starting material was CD4+ or CD8+ T cells sorted from blood, obtained in a trial of the OX40 agonist ivuxolimab. The receptors come from an adult with an advanced solid tumor such as melanoma, head and neck, liver or kidney cancer.

The chain couples TRBV19 to TRBJ2-1; 16 bases line up with TRBD2. The CDR3 is 17 amino acids. Germline CDR1 is LNHDA and CDR2 is SQIVND (reference sequence). V trimming: 3 bases; J trimming: 8 bases; junction bases outside the gene matches: 7. The CDR3 here is CASSMTGTSGRGDEQFF. CDR3 nucleotide sequence: TGTGCCAGTAGTATGACCGGGACTAGCGGGAGGGGTGATGAGCAGTTCTTC.

The rearrangement links TRBV19 to TRBJ1-5; D may be TRBD1 (5 bases). This CDR3 spans 15 amino acids. Trimming left V 3 bases short and J 2 bases short, with 11 bases between. The germline V gene has CDR1 LNHDA and CDR2 SQIVND (reference sequence). In DNA, the CDR3 is TGTGCCAGTAGTATTCAGGGCACGGGCAATCAGCCCCAGCATTTT. Encoded protein: CASSIQGTGNQPQHF.

J is TRBJ2-3 and V is TRBV7-2; 9 bases are shared with TRBD2. Germline V lookup: CDR1 SGHTA, CDR2 FQGNSA. The CDR3 has 15 residues. Germline trimming cut 5 bases from V and 6 bases from J; bases unmatched to any gene: 9. The CDR3 loop is CASSAGGAGGDTQYF. In nucleotides, the CDR3 is TGTGCCAGCAGCGCAGGGGGAGCGGGAGGTGATACGCAGTATTTT.

J is TRBJ2-7 and V is TRBV6-1; D is unresolved. The V end lost 2 bases, the J end lost 6 bases, and 11 bases lay between the germline ends. The length of the CDR3 is 13 residues. Germline CDR1 reads MNHNS; CDR2 reads SASEGT. The CDR3 reads CASSEFEHLEQYF. The CDR3, as DNA: TGTGCCAGCAGTGAATTTGAGCATCTCGAGCAGTACTTC.